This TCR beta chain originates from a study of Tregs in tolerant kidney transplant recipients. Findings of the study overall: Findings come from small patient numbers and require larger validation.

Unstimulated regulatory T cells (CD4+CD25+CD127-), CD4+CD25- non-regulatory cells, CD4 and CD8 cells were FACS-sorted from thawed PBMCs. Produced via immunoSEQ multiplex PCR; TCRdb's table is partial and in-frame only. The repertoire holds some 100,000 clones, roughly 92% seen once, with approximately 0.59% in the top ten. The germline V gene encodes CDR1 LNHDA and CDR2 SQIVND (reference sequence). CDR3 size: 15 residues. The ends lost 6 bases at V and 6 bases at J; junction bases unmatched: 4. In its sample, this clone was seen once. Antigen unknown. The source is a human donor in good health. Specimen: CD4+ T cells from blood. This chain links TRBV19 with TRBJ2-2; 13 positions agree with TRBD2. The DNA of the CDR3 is TGTGCCAGTAGCCAACTAGCGGGGGGGCCCGGGGAGCTGTTTTTT. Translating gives CASSQLAGGPGELFF.